A selection of T cell receptor beta chains follows, all from one sample in a study of blood T cell repertoires in COVID-19. The data were produced by immunoSEQ multiplex PCR, yet TCRdb's version contains in-frame clones alone and is incomplete. Here the sample spans about 200,000 clones, around 80% being singletons. The specimen was peripheral blood. The receptors derive from a human donor with acute or convalescent COVID-19. The donor label of this sample is uncertain. The CDR3 runs from the conserved cysteine through the conserved F or W. The D gene is left open where the match is weak. The size of a clone is reported for some rows only, either as once, few or many, or as a class for expanded clones.

size,V,J,D,DNA,CDR3
-,TRBV15,TRBJ2-1,TRBD2,TGTGCCACCAGCAGAGATGGGGGGACTAGCGGGAGGAACTACAATGAGCAGTTCTTC,CATSRDGGTSGRNYNEQFF
once,TRBV5-4,TRBJ2-7,-,TGTGCCAGCAGCTTGGGGGGCGGCTCCCAGTCCTACGAGCAGTACTTC,CASSLGGGSQSYEQYF
-,TRBV19,TRBJ2-1,-,TGTGCCAGTAGTCTTTCGGTTACTGAGCAGTTCTTC,CASSLSVTEQFF
-,TRBV5-4,TRBJ2-5,-,TGTGCCAGCAGCTTGGGCCGCCAGGGCCAGACCCAGTACTTC,CASSLGRQGQTQYF
-,TRBV7-9,TRBJ1-1,-,TGTGCCAGCAGCTCCCTAGAATCGCTGTCCGAGACTGAAGCTTTCTTT,CASSSLESLSETEAFF
once,TRBV3-1/TRBV3-2,TRBJ1-2,-,TGTGCCAGCAGCCAAGTTTGGGGGGGCAAAGAAGGCTACACCTTC,CASSQVWGGKEGYTF
few,TRBV5-5,TRBJ2-7,TRBD1,TGTGCCAGCAGCCTAGGACAGGGGGCTAGGTACGAGCAGTACTTC,CASSLGQGARYEQYF
-,TRBV28,TRBJ1-2,-,TGTGCCACCTCATCCAAGGGGGTTCTCTACTATGGCTACACCTTC,CATSSKGVLYYGYTF
-,TRBV9,TRBJ2-7,TRBD2,TGTGCCAGCAGCGTAGAGGCTAGCGGACCCTACGAGCAGTACTTC,CASSVEASGPYEQYF
few,TRBV5-1,TRBJ1-2,-,TGCGCCAGCAGTCAGGGAAACGTGAACTATGGCTACACCTTC,CASSQGNVNYGYTF
-,TRBV10-3,TRBJ2-1,TRBD1,TGTGCCATCAGTCCGGGACAGGGGGTCTCCTACAATGAGCAGTTCTTC,CAISPGQGVSYNEQFF
many,TRBV28,TRBJ2-7,-,TGTGCCAGCAGTTTACGGGGTGCGCAGTACTTC,CASSLRGAQYF
-,TRBV5-4,TRBJ2-3,TRBD1,TGTGCCAGCAGCCTAGGGGACAGGGTGTCGTCGGATACGCAGTATTTT,CASSLGDRVSSDTQYF
few,TRBV10-3,TRBJ2-5,-,TGTGCCATCAGTGAGTCGAAGTGGGTTCCTGACCGCGGGTCTCGGGGAAGGACCCAGTACTTC,CAISESKWVPDRGSRGRTQYF
-,TRBV28,TRBJ2-7,TRBD1,TGTGCCAGCAGTTCGGGACAGGGGGGTCACGAGCAGTACTTC,CASSSGQGGHEQYF
-,TRBV29-1,TRBJ1-1,TRBD1,TGCAGCGTTGCTGTTCAGGGGGCTTCTGAAGCTTTCTTT,CSVAVQGASEAFF
once,TRBV6-5,TRBJ1-3,-,TGTGCCAGCCGGAACGACGGGGGAAACACCATATATTTT,CASRNDGGNTIYF
-,TRBV10-1,TRBJ1-1,TRBD1,TGCGCCAGCAGTCCCGGGACAGGGCTTGGGGAGAACACTGAAGCTTTCTTT,CASSPGTGLGENTEAFF
few,TRBV5-6,TRBJ1-5,-,TGTGCCAGCAGCCGCCGGTCCGGGAGCAATCAGCCCCAGCATTTT,CASSRRSGSNQPQHF
few,TRBV6-1,TRBJ1-5,-,TGTGCCAGCAGTGAAGCACGAAGGGGTTGGGGCAATCAGCCCCAGCATTTT,CASSEARRGWGNQPQHF
-,TRBV2,TRBJ2-2,TRBD2,TGTGCCAGCGGACTAGCGGGAACCGGGGAGCTGTTTTTT,CASGLAGTGELFF
once,TRBV11-2,TRBJ1-4,-,TGTGCCAGCAGCTTAGTTGGGGGCTCGGCTGAAAAACTGTTTTTT,CASSLVGGSAEKLFF
-,TRBV30,TRBJ2-7,-,TGTGCCTGGTCCACCGACCGGACACTCGGCGAGCAGTACTTC,CAWSTDRTLGEQYF
few,TRBV5-1,TRBJ2-3,TRBD2,TGCGCCAGCAGCCGGGCGGGAAGCGGGAGGAAAAAACCGAGCACAGATACGCAGTATTTT,CASSRAGSGRKKPSTDTQYF
-,TRBV28,TRBJ1-5,-,TGTGCCAGCAGCAGTACAGCGGGCGTTCAGCCCCAGCATTTT,CASSSTAGVQPQHF
few,TRBV25-1,TRBJ1-2,-,TGTGCCAGCAGTGCGGCGGGTTCAAACTATGGCTACACCTTC,CASSAAGSNYGYTF
-,TRBV7-3,TRBJ2-1,TRBD2,TGTGCCAGCAGCTTAAGCGCTAGCGGGTTCTCCAATGAGCAGTTCTTC,CASSLSASGFSNEQFF
once,TRBV5-1,TRBJ2-5,TRBD2,TGCGCCAGCAGCCCCGGACTAGCGGGCCGTTTAGAGACCCAGTACTTC,CASSPGLAGRLETQYF
-,TRBV7-2,TRBJ2-3,TRBD1,TGTGCCAGCAGCCCGGACAGGGTTGGGCGCACAGATACGCAGTATTTT,CASSPDRVGRTDTQYF
-,TRBV5-1,TRBJ1-1,-,TGCGCCAGCAGCTTGGAAGTGCTAAAGAACACTGAAGCTTTCTTT,CASSLEVLKNTEAFF
-,TRBV7-6,TRBJ1-3,-,TGTGCCAGCAGCTTAGTCGGGATCACCTCATTCTCTGGAAACACCATATATTTT,CASSLVGITSFSGNTIYF
once,TRBV7-9,TRBJ2-5,-,TGTGCCAGCAGCCAACCCCGGGGGTCAGAGACCCAGTACTTC,CASSQPRGSETQYF
-,TRBV5-1,TRBJ2-3,-,TGCGCCAGCAGCGCCGGACAGGGCGGGGGAGATACGCAGTATTTT,CASSAGQGGGDTQYF
-,TRBV10-3,TRBJ1-1,TRBD1,TGTGCCATCAGCCGGGACAGGGGCGACACTGAAGCTTTCTTT,CAISRDRGDTEAFF
-,TRBV10-3,TRBJ1-4,-,TGTGCCATCAAGCAGGGGACTATGAACGAAAAACTGTTTTTT,CAIKQGTMNEKLFF
-,TRBV6-5,TRBJ1-1,TRBD1,TGTGCCAGCAGCCAGACAGGGGGCACTGAAGCTTTCTTT,CASSQTGGTEAFF
-,TRBV7-9,TRBJ2-5,TRBD2,TGTGCCAGCAGCCGGGGACTAGCGGGAGACGCCCAAGAGACCCAGTACTTC,CASSRGLAGDAQETQYF
once,TRBV5-1,TRBJ2-3,-,TGCGCCAGCAGTTTAGTGGGACAAATAACAGATACGCAGTATTTT,CASSLVGQITDTQYF
-,TRBV7-7,TRBJ2-2,-,TGTGCCAGCAGCCCCGGTACGAACACCGGGGAGCTGTTTTTT,CASSPGTNTGELFF
-,TRBV5-4,TRBJ1-1,-,TGTGCCAGTTGGAATGCCAGGGGAAGAGGCACTGAAGCTTTCTTT,CASWNARGRGTEAFF
-,TRBV29-1,TRBJ2-3,-,TGCAGCGTTGGGGCAGGTCGCACAGATACGCAGTATTTT,CSVGAGRTDTQYF
-,TRBV28,TRBJ2-7,TRBD2,TGTGCCAGCAGTTTACCCGGGACTAGGCCCTACGAGCAGTACTTC,CASSLPGTRPYEQYF
few,TRBV9,TRBJ2-5,TRBD2,TGTGCCAGCAGCTCCTGGGGGGGAGAGACCCAGTACTTC,CASSSWGGETQYF
-,TRBV13,TRBJ2-3,TRBD2,TGTGCCAGCAGCTTAGTCAGCTACGGGACTAGCGACGCAGATACGCAGTATTTT,CASSLVSYGTSDADTQYF
-,TRBV27,TRBJ1-3,-,TGTGCCAGCAGTTTAAGGGGATCTGGAAACACCATATATTTT,CASSLRGSGNTIYF
-,TRBV4-3,TRBJ2-3,-,TGCGCCAGCAGCCTTGCGGGACGGGGAGATACGCAGTATTTT,CASSLAGRGDTQYF